The clone carrying this T cell receptor (beta chain) has only a few counts. The antigen is not known. Authors of the study amplified TCR beta CDR3 regions from RNA transcripts. The HTBI primer set served for first-round RT-PCR of the TCR CDR3. In TCRdb, the multiplex PCR reads were re-called with MiXCR into one record per CDR3 protein. The table includes hundreds of thousands of distinct CDR3 sequences, 15% to 20% detected once. This sample was taken from a study of T cells in Graves' hyperthyroidism and ophthalmopathy. The germline gives CDR1 LNHDA, CDR2 SQIVND (reference sequence). The CDR3 spans 15 residues. V lost 3 bases, J lost 5 bases, and 8 bases stayed unmatched. Whole-study findings and limits: Patients with ophthalmopathy were separated from those with stable hyperthyroidism by a 13 V-J model. It was a median approximately 6 months before onset that the model predicted ophthalmopathy.

This sequence joins TRBV19 and TRBJ2-5; 8 bases map to TRBD2. The specimen sequenced was blood. The clonotype originates from a man aged 40-49 years with Graves' ophthalmopathy. CDR3 region: CASSISPGGPETQYF. CDR3 DNA: TGTGCCAGTAGTATCTCACCGGGGGGGCCGGAGACCCAGTACTTC.